The 30 T cell receptor beta chains below all came from one sample that was sequenced in a study of identical twins. TCRdb passed the 5' RACE reads through MiXCR, listing each CDR3 protein once. Of around 1.7 million distinct CDR3 sequences in the sample, about 32% are singletons; the top ten hold more than 0.25%. Sequenced: cord blood. Receptors were obtained from a newborn girl in good health.

This clonotype was detected only once. This chain joins TRBV5-6 and TRBJ2-1; 8 bases align to TRBD2. V dropped 4 bases and J dropped 5; count of bases not matched to a gene: 23. The germline gives CDR1 SGHDT, CDR2 YYEEEE. The CDR3 totals 20 residues. CDR3 sequence (DNA): TGTGCCAGCAGCCAAAGCGGGAGTAGTTCACAGCGTAGTTGGAACAATGAGCAGTTCTTC. Amino acid sequence: CASSQSGSSSQRSWNNEQFF.

This clonotype has a handful of counts. This chain links TRBV30 with TRBJ2-1; D remains unclear. Germline V gives CDR1 GTSNPN, CDR2 SVGIG (reference sequence). This CDR3 spans 11 amino acids. The V end was cut by 0 bases, the J end by 5 bases, with 2 bases between. The CDR3 region has the DNA TGTGCCTGGAGTGTGAACAATGAGCAGTTCTTC. Amino acids: CAWSVNNEQFF.

This sequence joins TRBV29-1 and TRBJ1-1; D ambiguous. The CDR3 sequence is 14 residues long. V gave up 4 bases and J gave up 0 bases, with 12 bases separating them. Germline assignment: CDR1 SQVTM and CDR2 ANQGSEA. DNA of the CDR3: TGCAGCGTTGGAGCAGCCGTCATGAACACTGAAGCTTTCTTT. It is translated as CSVGAAVMNTEAFF.

This clonotype has only a few counts. The genes are TRBV3-1 and TRBJ1-2, with D possibly TRBD1 on 6 matching bases. V shed 4 bases and J shed 3 bases, with 9 bases lying between them. This CDR3 is built from 13 residues. CDR1 and CDR2 from the germline V gene are LGHDT and YNNKEL (reference sequence). CDR3 sequence reads: CASSRDNHYGYTF. The CDR3 DNA follows: TGTGCCAGCAGCCGGGACAACCACTATGGCTACACCTTC.

The chain employs TRBV12-3 or TRBV12-4 and TRBJ2-1, with D maybe TRBD1 (5 bases). V lost 5 bases to trimming and J lost 9 bases, with 20 bases between them. This CDR3 spans 15 amino acids. The CDR3 sequence: CASSVQSLRDGEQFF. DNA for the CDR3: TGTGCCAGCAGTGTCCAGAGCCTCAGGGATGGTGAGCAGTTCTTC.

This chain uses TRBV7-9 with TRBJ2-3; D is undetermined. The CDR3 has 16 amino acids. Per germline, CDR1 SEHNR and CDR2 FQNEAQ (reference sequence). The V gene lost 1 base and the J gene lost 2 bases, with 13 bases spanning the gap. This CDR3 is CASSLDKGAHTDTQYF. The DNA for the CDR3 is TGTGCCAGCAGCTTAGACAAAGGCGCACACACAGATACGCAGTATTTT.

A remark on this clonotype: At one of its ends the junction is not consistent with the germline gene, which may arise from a read error. The gene calls are TRBV9 and TRBJ2-5; 10 bases are a match to TRBD2. The CDR3 totals 16 residues. In germline, CDR1 is SGDLS, CDR2 YYNGEE. The CDR3 nucleotides read TGTGCCAGCAGCGTAGCGTCTAGCGGGGGCCAAGGGACCCAGTACTTC. Protein product: CASSVASSGGQGTQYF.

This clonotype occurred a few times. V gene TRBV5-1 combines with J gene TRBJ1-1; no firm D call. This CDR3 has 14 amino acids. CDR1 and CDR2 (germline): SGHRS, YFSETQ. Trimming pared 2 bases from V and 1 base from J, leaving 9 bases between. CDR3 bases: TGCGCCAGCAGCTTAGAAAGAGAGAACACTGAAGCTTTCTTT. Translated, it gives CASSLERENTEAFF.

The chain recombines TRBV12-3 or TRBV12-4 with TRBJ2-4; D might be TRBD1 (7 bases). The CDR3 spans 16 residues. The V and J ends lost 6 bases and 13 bases respectively, with 28 bases between them. CDR3 amino acids: CASRSGGTEIYNEQYF. The CDR3 DNA follows: TGTGCCAGCAGGTCTGGGGGGACAGAGATTTACAATGAGCAGTACTTC.

The rearrangement joins TRBV20-1 to TRBJ1-2; 8 positions agree with TRBD1. The J segment lost 0 bases and the V segment lost 1 base, leaving 4 bases of the junction unmatched. This CDR3 is 15 amino acids long. The V gene's germline CDR1 is DFQATT and CDR2 SNEGSKA (reference sequence). CDR3 region: CSARVGQDPNYGYTF. The CDR3, as DNA: TGCAGTGCTAGAGTGGGACAGGACCCTAACTATGGCTACACCTTC.

This clonotype has more than one count but fewer than ten. The chain has TRBV20-1 and TRBJ2-5; 8 bases align to TRBD2. The CDR3 is 14 amino acids. The trim removed 6 bases at V and 9 bases at J, leaving 15 bases unmatched. Germline V gene sequence: CDR1 DFQATT, CDR2 SNEGSKA (reference sequence). CDR3 bases: TGCAGTGCCGACTCACATCGACTAGCGCGGTCCCAGTACTTC. Its translation is CSADSHRLARSQYF.

This clonotype was seen at least ten times. The J gene is TRBJ2-4, the V gene TRBV12-3 or TRBV12-4; 8 nucleotides agree with TRBD2. This CDR3 has 14 residues. The ends lost 3 bases at V and 6 bases at J; junction bases unmatched: 4. This CDR3 reads CASSFQRGRNIQYF. The DNA for the CDR3 is TGTGCCAGCAGTTTTCAGCGGGGGAGAAACATTCAGTACTTC.

This clonotype was detected a few times. The chain uses TRBV28 and TRBJ2-2; the match to TRBD2 covers 7 bases. Trimming at V came to 1 base and at J to 4 bases, leaving 9 bases not matched to a gene. The CDR3 runs 17 residues. Germline CDR1 reads MDHEN; CDR2 reads SYDVKM. CDR3 DNA sequence: TGTGCCAGCAGTTTATCCGAACTAGCGCGAGGCACCGGGGAGCTGTTTTTT. Amino acid sequence: CASSLSELARGTGELFF.

This clonotype showed up just a few times. The V gene is TRBV29-1, the J gene TRBJ2-1; D perhaps matches TRBD2 (6 bases). The CDR3 is made up of 16 amino acids. Germline V lookup: CDR1 SQVTM, CDR2 ANQGSEA. Trimming shortened V by 3 bases and J by 2 bases, and 17 bases separated the two germline ends. The CDR3 nucleotides are TGCAGCGTTGATGGGGAGTGGCGGGAACCCTACAATGAGCAGTTCTTC. Translating gives CSVDGEWREPYNEQFF.

Notes on this clonotype: The junction differs from germline at one of its ends, possibly a read error. This chain connects TRBV12-3 or TRBV12-4 to TRBJ1-2; the D gene is possibly TRBD1 (6 bases). This CDR3 has 15 residues. The CDR3 spells CSSSLGGDGDYGYTF. The CDR3 nucleotides read TGTTCCAGCAGTTTAGGGGGAGATGGAGACTATGGCTACACCTTC.

There are a few counts of this clonotype. The rearrangement links TRBV29-1 to TRBJ1-2; no reliable D call. Germline CDR1 is SQVTM and CDR2 is ANQGSEA. The CDR3 sequence is 15 residues long. V shed 4 bases and J shed 4 bases, with 19 bases lying between them. CDR3 DNA: TGCAGCGTTGGCCTCCGGGCCCCGAAGCCCTATGGCTACACCTTC. Protein sequence: CSVGLRAPKPYGYTF.

Notes on this clonotype: This may be a read error, as it is one base from a much larger clone. The rearrangement joins TRBV29-1 to TRBJ2-5; D is uncertain. CDR3 length: 11 residues. The V gene's germline CDR1 is SQVTM and CDR2 ANQGSEA. The V gene lost 3 bases and the J gene lost 4 bases, with 6 bases spanning the gap. CDR3 DNA sequence: TGCAGCGTTGAGTTCGGAGAGACCCAGTACTTC. Residues: CSVEFGETQYF.

The chain employs TRBV2 and TRBJ2-1, with TRBD2 matching 8 bases. The CDR3 sequence is 15 residues long. The ends lost 7 bases at V and 5 bases at J; junction bases unmatched: 10. The V gene's germline CDR1 is SNHLY and CDR2 FYNNEI. Written as DNA, the CDR3 is TGTGCCAGCACCGTTAGGGGACTAGAGAACAATGAGCAGTTCTTC. It codes for CASTVRGLENNEQFF.

The rearrangement uses TRBV7-9 and TRBJ2-7; D may match TRBD1 or TRBD2 (5 bases each). V lost 7 bases and J lost 7, with 23 bases in between. CDR1 SEHNR and CDR2 FQNEAQ come from the germline V gene (reference sequence). The CDR3 has 15 amino acids. For the CDR3, the DNA is TGTGCCAGCATCTCCGGGACGGAAGCATACAATGAGCAGTACTTC. Residues: CASISGTEAYNEQYF.

This clonotype appeared a few times. The rearrangement links TRBV6-6 to TRBJ2-1; D tentatively fits TRBD1 or TRBD2 (5 bases each). Germline V CDR1 and CDR2: MNHNY, SVGAGI (reference sequence). The CDR3 contains 16 residues. The V end was cut by 0 bases, the J end by 0 bases, with 9 bases between. CDR3 coding DNA: TGTGCCAGCAGTTACTCGGCAGGGAGCTCCTACAATGAGCAGTTCTTC. Translation: CASSYSAGSSYNEQFF.

This clonotype has more than one count but fewer than ten. The chain recombines TRBV20-1 with TRBJ2-7; 7 nucleotides agree with TRBD2. V gave up 6 bases and J gave up 1 base; unmatched junction bases: 9. Germline V gives CDR1 DFQATT, CDR2 SNEGSKA (reference sequence). The CDR3 extends over 14 amino acids. The CDR3 here is CSAPERGRSYEQYF. The CDR3 region has the DNA TGCAGTGCCCCGGAGCGGGGTAGGTCCTACGAGCAGTACTTC.

This clonotype has only a few counts. The chain combines TRBV11-2 with TRBJ2-3; tentative D call: TRBD2 (6 bases). Germline V gene sequence: CDR1 SGHAT, CDR2 FQNNGV. The CDR3 spans 15 residues. V lost 1 base and J 2 bases, leaving 10 bases between the germline ends. CDR3 sequence reads: CASSLGDFYTDTQYF. CDR3 sequence (DNA): TGTGCCAGCAGCTTAGGGGACTTTTACACAGATACGCAGTATTTT.

This chain links TRBV5-5 with TRBJ1-2; D call uncertain. This CDR3 contains 12 residues. V was trimmed by 2 bases and J by 5 bases, leaving 7 bases between them. Germline V gene sequence: CDR1 SGHKS, CDR2 YYEKEE (reference sequence). The CDR3 DNA reads TGTGCCAGCAGCTTCGACTTGTATGGCTACACCTTC. Its protein is CASSFDLYGYTF.

J is TRBJ1-1 and V is TRBV11-2, with 7 nucleotides matching TRBD1. Germline V gene sequence: CDR1 SGHAT, CDR2 FQNNGV. The V segment lost 5 bases and the J segment 0 bases; nucleotides outside the gene matches: 12. The CDR3 runs 17 residues. This CDR3 is CASSPPLRQGLNTEAFF. The CDR3 DNA is TGTGCCAGCAGCCCGCCCCTTAGACAGGGATTGAACACTGAAGCTTTCTTT.

This clonotype was found a few times. The chain joins TRBV7-2 to TRBJ2-3; TRBD1 might be the D (6 bases). The CDR3 extends over 17 amino acids. Germline assignment: CDR1 SGHTA and CDR2 FQGNSA. V lost 5 bases to trimming and J lost 2 bases, with 20 bases between them. CDR3 sequence reads: CASSPPPGDIYTDTQYF. CDR3 nucleotides: TGTGCCAGCAGCCCCCCCCCAGGGGACATTTACACAGATACGCAGTATTTT.

The chain has TRBV2 and TRBJ2-1, with D unresolved. CDR1 and CDR2 (germline): SNHLY, FYNNEI. This CDR3 contains 11 residues. Trimming cost V 2 bases and J 11 bases, with 7 bases left between them. The CDR3 coding sequence is TGTGCCAGCAGTGAATTGGTACAGCAGTTCTTC. As protein: CASSELVQQFF.

This rearrangement joins TRBV27 to TRBJ2-5; 7 nucleotides line up with TRBD1. Germline V gene lookup returns CDR1 MNHEY and CDR2 SMNVEV (reference sequence). J lost 0 bases, V lost 6 bases, and 10 bases had no gene match. The CDR3 runs 16 residues. The CDR3 here is CASRTRQGQYQETQYF. CDR3 bases: TGTGCCAGCAGAACCCGACAGGGCCAGTACCAAGAGACCCAGTACTTC.

This chain connects TRBV15 to TRBJ2-3; no clear D. The V end was cut by 0 bases, the J end by 6 bases, with 10 bases between. Germline values: CDR1 LNHNV, CDR2 YYDKDF (reference sequence). The CDR3 covers 14 residues. The DNA of the CDR3 is TGTGCCACCAGCAGAGATCGACCCCGGGATACGCAGTATTTT. It yields the protein CATSRDRPRDTQYF.

The table lists this clonotype with a few counts. CDR3 nucleotide sequence: TGCAGTGCTAGAGGTCTTAAAGGACAGCGGGGAGAGACCCAGTACTTC. Its protein product is CSARGLKGQRGETQYF. The rearrangement uses TRBV20-1 and TRBJ2-5; tentatively, D is TRBD2 (7 bases). The CDR3 spans 16 residues. Trimming pared 1 base from V and 4 bases from J, leaving 19 bases between. The V gene's germline CDR1 is DFQATT and CDR2 SNEGSKA (reference sequence).

This clonotype has a handful of counts. This sequence joins TRBV5-1 and TRBJ2-1, with D perhaps TRBD2 (6 bases). V lost 0 bases and J lost 6, with 13 bases in between. The CDR3 is 15 amino acids. Germline lookup yields CDR1 SGHRS and CDR2 YFSETQ. CDR3 protein: CASSLGGSGANEQFF. For the CDR3, the DNA is TGCGCCAGCAGCTTGGGGGGTAGCGGAGCCAATGAGCAGTTCTTC.